The 27 T cell receptor beta chains given below trace back to one sample, sequenced in a study of control samples from healthy donors and cancer patients. Assay used: immunoSEQ multiplex PCR; TCRdb lists only in-frame clones, some missing. The sample has 150,000 or so clones, 93% seen once; the top ten hold over 3.5%. The sample consisted of blood. These TCRs come from a woman aged 55-69 years in good health.

The chain joins TRBV15 to TRBJ1-5; D not certain. Germline V gene sequence: CDR1 LNHNV, CDR2 YYDKDF (reference sequence). Trimming cost V 9 bases and J 2 bases, with 17 bases left between them. This CDR3 region has 15 residues. CDR3 bases: TGTGCCACAGCGACGGGGTCCGCGGGCAATCAGCCCCAGCATTTT. It codes for CATATGSAGNQPQHF.

V and J are TRBV6-6 and TRBJ2-7; TRBD2 might be the D (5 bases). Between the trimmed V and J ends, which lost 7 bases and 2 bases, there was a span of 15 bases. Germline V gene data show CDR1 as MNHNY and CDR2 as SVGAGI (reference sequence). This CDR3 has 14 amino acids. The CDR3 spells CASKLTGKTYEQYF. The CDR3 DNA reads as TGTGCCAGCAAATTGACGGGAAAGACCTACGAGCAGTACTTC.

The chain couples TRBV7-8 to TRBJ2-1, with 9 bases lining up with TRBD2. Losses at the gene ends were 0 bases for V and 7 bases for J; bases not matched to a gene: 7. Germline V gene data show CDR1 as SGHVS and CDR2 as FQNEAQ. The CDR3 loop spans 16 amino acids. The CDR3 DNA reads TGTGCCAGCAGCTTAGCGTGGCGGGGGGGGCGGAATGAGCAGTTCTTC. It translates to CASSLAWRGGRNEQFF. The full variable domain, its missing parts supplied by reference TRBV7-8 and TRBJ2-1, is GAGVSQSPRYKVAKRGQDVALRCDPISGHVSLFWYQQALGQGPEFLTYFQNEAQLDKSGLPSDRFFAERPEGSVSTLKIQRTQQEDSAVYLCASSLAWRGGRNEQFFGPGTRLTVL.

The CDR3 DNA is TGTGCCAGCAGCTCCGGGACTAGCGGACTATTCGAGACCCAGTACTTC. The encoded protein is CASSSGTSGLFETQYF. The chain links TRBV13 to TRBJ2-5; TRBD2 matches 11 bases. V lost 4 bases to trimming and J lost 5 bases; unmatched junction nucleotides: 9. Germline V CDR1 and CDR2: PRHDT, FYEKMQ (reference sequence). CDR3 length: 16 amino acids.

This chain links TRBV7-2 with TRBJ1-5; 10 nucleotides line up with TRBD1. Germline lookup yields CDR1 SGHTA and CDR2 FQGNSA. Germline trimming cut 4 bases from V and 5 bases from J; bases unmatched to any gene: 11. This CDR3 contains 17 residues. The chain's CDR3 is CASSSLSGTGVHQPQHF. The CDR3 nucleotides are TGTGCCAGCAGCTCTCTGTCCGGGACAGGGGTACATCAGCCCCAGCATTTT.

This chain links TRBV7-2 with TRBJ1-1; the D is unclear. The CDR3 extends over 13 amino acids. Trimming removed 2 bases at V and 7 bases at J, with 11 bases between. Germline CDR1 and CDR2: SGHTA and FQGNSA. The CDR3 DNA is TGTGCCAGCAGCTTATTTTGGGAGGGTGAAGCTTTCTTT. The encoded protein is CASSLFWEGEAFF.

The chain couples TRBV7-9 to TRBJ2-2; a possible D gene is TRBD1 (6 bases). Trimming removed 1 base at V and 4 bases at J, with 10 bases between. Germline loops: CDR1 SEHNR, CDR2 FQNEAQ (reference sequence). There are 15 residues in the CDR3. The CDR3 spells CASSLVQGSTGELFF. CDR3 nucleotides: TGTGCCAGCAGCTTAGTACAGGGAAGCACCGGGGAGCTGTTTTTT.

This chain links TRBV7-9 with TRBJ2-3; 8 bases align to TRBD2. CDR3 length equals 16 residues. Germline CDR1 reads SEHNR; CDR2 reads FQNEAQ (reference sequence). The V gene end was trimmed by 0 bases and the J gene end by 3 bases; junction bases not matched to a gene: 5. CDR3 coding DNA: TGTGCCAGCAGCTTAGCGGCTCTAGCGGGTACAGATACGCAGTATTTT. Translating gives CASSLAALAGTDTQYF.

The genes are TRBV18 and TRBJ1-4; tentative D call: TRBD1 (5 bases). This CDR3 region has 15 residues. The germline CDR1 and CDR2 sequences are KGHSH and LQKENI. The V end lost 0 bases, the J end lost 5 bases, and 10 bases lay between the germline ends. CDR3 DNA: TGTGCCAGCTCACCACCATTGCGGGGGAATGAAAAACTGTTTTTT. This gives the protein CASSPPLRGNEKLFF.

This chain joins TRBV6-5 and TRBJ1-5; D unclear. The CDR3 sequence is 15 residues long. From germline, CDR1 is MNHEY and CDR2 SVGAGI. The V gene lost 6 bases and the J gene lost 7 bases, with 19 bases spanning the gap. CDR3 sequence: CASSARSAGNQPQHF. CDR3 bases: TGTGCCAGCAGCGCAAGATCAGCGGGGAACCAGCCCCAGCATTTT.

V usage is TRBV2 and J usage is TRBJ2-7; no firm D call. Trimming cost V 2 bases and J 3 bases, with 5 bases left between them. CDR1 SNHLY and CDR2 FYNNEI come from the germline V gene. This CDR3 is built from 12 residues. The CDR3 sequence is CASSESRYEQYF. CDR3 bases: TGTGCCAGCAGTGAATCTCGCTACGAGCAGTACTTC.

This chain links TRBV6-2 or TRBV6-3 with TRBJ1-5; no firm D call. Germline V gene data show CDR1 as MNHEY and CDR2 as SVGEGT. The CDR3 spans 15 residues. With 6 bases removed from V and 1 base from J, the gap between germline ends came to 13 bases. CDR3 amino acids: CASSQLGVSNQPQHF. In DNA, the CDR3 is TGTGCCAGCAGCCAACTCGGGGTAAGCAATCAGCCCCAGCATTTT.

The rearrangement uses TRBV19 and TRBJ1-5; D is ambiguous. This CDR3 has 16 residues. Germline V gene lookup returns CDR1 LNHDA and CDR2 SQIVND (reference sequence). Between the trimmed V and J ends, which lost 2 bases and 0 bases, there was a span of 11 bases. The DNA for the CDR3 is TGTGCCAGTAGTATATATATGGGAGATAGCAATCAGCCCCAGCATTTT. It encodes CASSIYMGDSNQPQHF.

This clone showed up just a few times. Other nucleotide sequences from this sample produce the same CDR3. The chain couples TRBV5-6 to TRBJ2-2; 12 nucleotides line up with TRBD2. The trim removed 0 bases at V and 7 bases at J, leaving 4 bases unmatched. Germline lookup yields CDR1 SGHDT and CDR2 YYEEEE. The CDR3 totals 16 residues. The chain's CDR3 is CASSLVTSGGVGELFF. The CDR3, as DNA: TGTGCCAGCAGCTTGGTGACTAGCGGGGGTGTCGGGGAGCTGTTTTTT.

J is TRBJ2-5 and V is TRBV6-2 or TRBV6-3; 9 bases map to TRBD1. With 0 bases clipped from V and 0 bases from J, the junction kept 2 bases outside the gene matches. The CDR3 is 16 residues long. Looked up from germline, CDR1 is MNHEY and CDR2 is SVGEGT. CDR3 sequence (DNA): TGTGCCAGCAGTTACTCGACAGGGGGGGACCAAGAGACCCAGTACTTC. The encoded protein is CASSYSTGGDQETQYF.

CDR3 sequence reads: CASSQEYGPLLSSEELFF. The CDR3 DNA reads as TGTGCCAGCAGCCAAGAATATGGACCGTTGTTATCGTCGGAGGAGCTGTTTTTT. The V gene is TRBV3-1 (or the pseudogene TRBV3-2), the J gene TRBJ2-2; D is uncertain. V lost 0 bases to trimming and J lost 10 bases, with 24 bases between them. The CDR3 is 18 residues long. Germline V gene lookup returns CDR1 LGHDT and CDR2 YNNKEL (reference sequence).

The chain is built from TRBV6-5 and TRBJ2-5; tentatively, D is TRBD2 (5 bases). Germline V gene lookup returns CDR1 MNHEY and CDR2 SVGAGI. This CDR3 has 14 residues. The ends were cut back, 0 bases at V and 5 bases at J, with 10 bases in the middle. The chain's CDR3 is CASSYSGWEETQYF. The CDR3 DNA reads TGTGCCAGCAGTTACTCGGGGTGGGAGGAGACCCAGTACTTC.

CDR3 loop: CASSQAGRMNTEAFF. As DNA, the CDR3 is TGCGCCAGCAGCCAAGCGGGCAGGATGAACACTGAAGCTTTCTTT. This sequence joins TRBV4-1 and TRBJ1-1; D is undetermined. Trimming took 1 base from V and 0 from J, leaving 9 bases between them. CDR3 length equals 15 residues. Germline CDR1 reads MGHRA; CDR2 reads YSYEKL.

This chain connects TRBV19 to TRBJ2-7, with unresolved D. Germline assignment: CDR1 LNHDA and CDR2 SQIVND (reference sequence). V was clipped by 9 bases and J by 2 bases, with 14 bases between them. The CDR3 is made up of 13 amino acids. The CDR3 sequence: CASSQDGTYEQYF. DNA for the CDR3: TGTGCCAGCTCGCAGGACGGTACCTACGAGCAGTACTTC.

This clone was counted a single time. This chain connects TRBV27 to TRBJ2-1; D unclear. The germline gives CDR1 MNHEY, CDR2 SMNVEV (reference sequence). CDR3 length: 15 residues. The germline V and J ends were trimmed by 2 bases and 3 bases, with 11 bases remaining between them. The CDR3: CASSLPGISYNEQFF. CDR3 in DNA: TGTGCCAGCAGTTTACCGGGCATAAGCTACAATGAGCAGTTCTTC.

The rearrangement links TRBV5-8 to TRBJ2-5, with TRBD1 identical over 12 bases. Trimming at V came to 4 bases and at J to 1 base, leaving 5 bases not matched to a gene. This CDR3 contains 16 residues. The germline gives CDR1 SGHTS, CDR2 YDEGEE. The CDR3, as DNA: TGTGCCAGCAGCACGGGACAGGGGGCAACCCAAGAGACCCAGTACTTC. Translation gives CASSTGQGATQETQYF.

The CDR3 protein is CASSKGTNYGYTF. The CDR3 region has the DNA TGCGCCAGCAGTAAGGGAACTAACTATGGCTACACCTTC. This chain joins TRBV10-2 and TRBJ1-2; no firm D call. V was clipped by 5 bases and J by 0 bases, with 7 bases between them. The CDR3 loop spans 13 amino acids. Germline loops: CDR1 WSHSY, CDR2 SAAADI.

V is TRBV6-1 and J is TRBJ1-4; D remains unclear. Germline CDR1 is MNHNS and CDR2 is SASEGT. The V end was cut by 6 bases, the J end by 0 bases, with 5 bases between. The CDR3 sequence is 13 residues long. The CDR3: CASRETTNEKLFF. Here the CDR3 DNA reads TGTGCCAGCAGGGAAACAACTAATGAAAAACTGTTTTTT.

The chain has TRBV5-4 and TRBJ2-1; TRBD1 agrees at 8 bases. V was clipped by 1 base and J by 4 bases; unmatched bases: 4. Germline assignment: CDR1 SGHNT and CDR2 YYREEE (reference sequence). The CDR3 is 15 residues long. In nucleotides, the CDR3 is TGTGCCAGCAGCTTGATCCAGGGGGCATACAATGAGCAGTTCTTC. Translated, it gives CASSLIQGAYNEQFF.

DNA for the CDR3: TGTGCCAGCAGTGAGGGGGACAGGCACTCCTACGAGCAGTACTTC. Translating gives CASSEGDRHSYEQYF. This chain links TRBV25-1 with TRBJ2-7; 8 bases are a match to TRBD1. V was pared by 3 bases and J by 0 bases, with 4 bases of the junction left unmatched. The CDR3 is 15 amino acids. In germline, CDR1 is MGHDK, CDR2 SYGVNS.

The chain employs TRBV4-3 and TRBJ1-6; 8 bases match TRBD1. The V gene end was trimmed by 3 bases and the J gene end by 7 bases; junction bases not matched to a gene: 17. The CDR3 has 19 amino acids. Germline values: CDR1 LGHNA, CDR2 YSLEER. The CDR3 sequence: CASSQEVNYGQGANSPLHF. For the CDR3, the DNA is TGCGCCAGCAGCCAGGAAGTTAATTATGGACAGGGAGCAAATTCACCCCTCCACTTT.

The V gene is TRBV6-5, the J gene TRBJ2-1; D is unresolved. The CDR3 totals 16 residues. Germline V gives CDR1 MNHEY, CDR2 SVGAGI. V was pared by 2 bases and J by 4 bases, with 15 bases between. Here the CDR3 DNA reads TGTGCCAGCAGTTACGATTCTGGGCCCTTTTACAATGAGCAGTTCTTC. Protein sequence: CASSYDSGPFYNEQFF.